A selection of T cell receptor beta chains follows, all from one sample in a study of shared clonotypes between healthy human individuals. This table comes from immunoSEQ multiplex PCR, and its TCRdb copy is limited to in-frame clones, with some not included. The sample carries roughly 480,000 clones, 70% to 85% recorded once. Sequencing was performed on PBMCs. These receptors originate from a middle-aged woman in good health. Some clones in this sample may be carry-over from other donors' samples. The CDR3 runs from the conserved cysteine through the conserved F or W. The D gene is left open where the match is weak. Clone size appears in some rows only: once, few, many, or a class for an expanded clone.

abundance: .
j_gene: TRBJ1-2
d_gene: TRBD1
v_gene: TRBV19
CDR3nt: TGTGCCAGTAGTATCCCGGACAGGTATAATGGCTACACCTTC
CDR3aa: CASSIPDRYNGYTF

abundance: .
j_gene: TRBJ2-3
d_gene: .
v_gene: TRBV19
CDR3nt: TGTGCCAGTAGTATCTGGCAGGGTCGAGGGGGCACAGATACGCAGTATTTT
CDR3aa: CASSIWQGRGGTDTQYF

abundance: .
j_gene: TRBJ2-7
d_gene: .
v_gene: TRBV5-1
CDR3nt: TGCGCCAGCAGCTTGGAGGGCAACTACGAGCAGTACTTC
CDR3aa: CASSLEGNYEQYF

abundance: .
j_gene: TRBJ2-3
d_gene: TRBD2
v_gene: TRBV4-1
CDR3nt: TGCGCCAGCAGACCAAGACTAGCGGGGATAGCTAGCACAGATACGCAGTATTTT
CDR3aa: CASRPRLAGIASTDTQYF

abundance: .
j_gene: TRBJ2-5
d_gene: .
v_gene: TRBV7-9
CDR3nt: TGTGCCAGCAGCTCCCATACACGTATTCAAGAGACCCAGTACTTC
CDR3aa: CASSSHTRIQETQYF

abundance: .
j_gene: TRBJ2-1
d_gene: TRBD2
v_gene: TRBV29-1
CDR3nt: TGCAGCGCCGGCGGGAGGTCCTACAATGAGCAGTTCTTC
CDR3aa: CSAGGRSYNEQFF

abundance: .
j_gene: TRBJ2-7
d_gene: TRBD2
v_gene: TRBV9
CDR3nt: TGTGCCAGCAGCGTAGGTAGCGGGAGGGCCCAGGAGCAGTACTTC
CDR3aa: CASSVGSGRAQEQYF

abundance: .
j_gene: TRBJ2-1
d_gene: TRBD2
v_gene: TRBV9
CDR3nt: TGTGCCAGCAGCGTCATCACTAGCGGGGGCAGCTCCTACAATGAGCAGTTCTTC
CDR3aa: CASSVITSGGSSYNEQFF

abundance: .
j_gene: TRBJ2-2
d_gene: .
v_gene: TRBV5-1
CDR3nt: TGCGCCAGCAGCTTGTCGGGGGAGCTGTTTTTT
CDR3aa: CASSLSGELFF

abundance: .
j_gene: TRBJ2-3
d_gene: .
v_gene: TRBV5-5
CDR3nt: TGTGCCAGCAGCTTGGGGCAGGTTGGTGGAGATACGCAGTATTTT
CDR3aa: CASSLGQVGGDTQYF

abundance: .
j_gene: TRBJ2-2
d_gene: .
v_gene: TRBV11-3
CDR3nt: TGTGCCAGCAGCCGTAACTCGGCCGGGGAGCTGTTTTTT
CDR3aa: CASSRNSAGELFF

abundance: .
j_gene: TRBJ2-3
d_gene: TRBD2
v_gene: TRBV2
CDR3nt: TGTGCCAGCAGTGTTTTAGCGGGAGGCACAGATACGCAGTATTTT
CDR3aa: CASSVLAGGTDTQYF

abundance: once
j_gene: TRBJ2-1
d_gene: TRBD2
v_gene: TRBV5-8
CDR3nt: TGTGCCAGCAGCATACCCCCCCTGACTAGCGGGAGACCACCCTACAATGAGCAGTTCTTC
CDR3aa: CASSIPPLTSGRPPYNEQFF

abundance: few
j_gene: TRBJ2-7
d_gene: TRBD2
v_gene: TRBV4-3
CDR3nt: TGCGCCAGCAGCCAAGATTTAACTAGCGGGGCCTACGAGCAGTACTTC
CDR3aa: CASSQDLTSGAYEQYF

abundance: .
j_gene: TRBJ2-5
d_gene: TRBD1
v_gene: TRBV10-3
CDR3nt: TGTGCCATCAGTGAAACATTACAGGGGATAGGAGAGACCCAGTACTTC
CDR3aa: CAISETLQGIGETQYF

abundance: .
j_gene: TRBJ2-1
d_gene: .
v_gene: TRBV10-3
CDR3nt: TGTGCCATCAGGGAACTGGGAAACTCAAACGAGCAGTTCTTC
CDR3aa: CAIRELGNSNEQFF

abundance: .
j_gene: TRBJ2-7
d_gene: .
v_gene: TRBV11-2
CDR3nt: TGTGCCAGCAACGGCCGACAGGAGGGCTACGAGCAGTACTTC
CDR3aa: CASNGRQEGYEQYF